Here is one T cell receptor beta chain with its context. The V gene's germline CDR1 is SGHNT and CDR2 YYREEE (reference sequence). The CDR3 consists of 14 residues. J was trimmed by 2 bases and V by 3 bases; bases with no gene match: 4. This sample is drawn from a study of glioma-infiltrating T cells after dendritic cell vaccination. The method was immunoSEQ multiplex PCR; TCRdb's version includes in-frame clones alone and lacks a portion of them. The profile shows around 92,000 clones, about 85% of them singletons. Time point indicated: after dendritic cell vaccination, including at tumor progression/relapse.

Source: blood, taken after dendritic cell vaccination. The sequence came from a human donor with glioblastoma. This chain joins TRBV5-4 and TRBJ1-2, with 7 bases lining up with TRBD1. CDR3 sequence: CASSSPRGNYGYTF. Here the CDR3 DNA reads TGTGCCAGCAGCTCTCCCAGGGGGAACTATGGCTACACCTTC.